These T cell receptor beta chains were read from a single sample in a study of blood T cell repertoires in COVID-19. The protocol was immunoSEQ multiplex PCR, while the TCRdb copy is restricted to in-frame clones and leaves out a portion. The table has tens of thousands of clones, 83% seen once; the top ten hold roughly 5.6%. Material: peripheral blood. All receptors come from a man in his forties or fifties with active COVID-19. CDR3s include the opening cysteine and the closing phenylalanine or tryptophan. Fields, in order: clone size, V gene, J gene, D gene, CDR3 DNA, CDR3 protein. The D gene is left open where the match is weak. Size values are once, few and many counts, or a class for expanded clones, and some rows have none.

.,TRBV19,TRBJ2-3,.,TGTGCCAGTAGTATTCTTGGTGGTTTACAAAGCACAGATACGCAGTATTTT,CASSILGGLQSTDTQYF
.,TRBV27,TRBJ1-6,.,TGTGCCAGCAGTTTAAGGGTGAGCAGGGCAGGATCACCCCTCCACTTT,CASSLRVSRAGSPLHF
.,TRBV18,TRBJ2-7,.,TGTGCCAGCTCACCACGCCGAAGAGGGGACAACGAGCAGTACTTC,CASSPRRRGDNEQYF
.,TRBV11-3,TRBJ2-2,.,TGTGCCAGCAGCCCCCCGGGCAGGGGCCGTCCCGGGGAGCTGTTTTTT,CASSPPGRGRPGELFF
.,TRBV7-3,TRBJ2-3,.,TGTGCCAGCGGGACACTAGACGCAGATACGCAGTATTTT,CASGTLDADTQYF
.,TRBV6-5,TRBJ1-3,TRBD1,TGTGCCAGCAGTCCGGACAGGGGGTCTGGAAACACCATATATTTT,CASSPDRGSGNTIYF
.,TRBV28,TRBJ2-1,.,TGTGCCAGCAGTTTTAAGGGGATTGGGCAGTTCTTC,CASSFKGIGQFF
.,TRBV5-4,TRBJ2-1,.,TGTGCCAGCAGCTTAATAGAGGTCCCGGTGAATGAGCAGTTCTTC,CASSLIEVPVNEQFF
.,TRBV19,TRBJ1-2,.,TGTGCCAGTATCAACTTATCCCCAGGGAACTATGGCTACACCTTC,CASINLSPGNYGYTF
few,TRBV7-3,TRBJ2-7,.,TGTGCCAGCAGCTCCCCCGGAGTGGAGCAGTACTTC,CASSSPGVEQYF
.,TRBV7-3,TRBJ2-2,TRBD1,TGTGCCAGCAGCCCCGGACAGGGTTTGGGCACCGGGGAGCTGTTTTTT,CASSPGQGLGTGELFF
.,TRBV7-2,TRBJ2-5,TRBD2,TGTGCCAGCAGCTTAGGGCGGTCCGGGACTAGCGGGGGAGGGACCCAGTACTTC,CASSLGRSGTSGGGTQYF
.,TRBV21-1,TRBJ1-6,.,TGTGCCAGCAGCAAATCATCGGCTGGGGCAGTCCCTAGGGGTAATTCACCCCTCCACTTT,CASSKSSAGAVPRGNSPLHF
.,TRBV7-6,TRBJ2-3,TRBD2,TGTGCCAGCACCATCACCCGGGGGGGGGAGCTGAACCCCACAGATACGCAGTATTTT,CASTITRGGELNPTDTQYF
.,TRBV3-1/TRBV3-2,TRBJ2-5,.,TGTGCCAGCAGCCCAAGGGGAAGGGTAGGAGAGACCCAGTACTTC,CASSPRGRVGETQYF
.,TRBV6-1,TRBJ1-2,.,TGTGCCAGCAGTGTAGAGTTGGTACAGTACTTGGGTGGCTACACCTTC,CASSVELVQYLGGYTF
.,TRBV10-3,TRBJ2-1,TRBD1,TGTGCCATCAAAGGGGGCGGAGAGCAGTTCTTC,CAIKGGGEQFF
.,TRBV19,TRBJ2-7,TRBD1,TGTGCCAGTACGGACAGGGTCAACGAGCAGTACTTC,CASTDRVNEQYF
.,TRBV7-2,TRBJ2-5,TRBD2,TGTGCCAGCAGCCCCCAAATGGGACTAGCGGCGCGGGGGACCCAGTACTTC,CASSPQMGLAARGTQYF
.,TRBV7-3,TRBJ2-5,TRBD2,TGTGCCAGCAGTCGACTAGCGGGAGAGTCGGCCCAGTACTTC,CASSRLAGESAQYF
.,TRBV5-1,TRBJ2-3,TRBD2,TGCGCCAGCAGCTTGCAGTCCAGACTAGCGGGCGATACGCAGTATTTT,CASSLQSRLAGDTQYF
.,TRBV19,TRBJ2-5,TRBD2,TGTGCCAGTAACCTTCGGGGGGGGCAAGAGACCCAGTACTTC,CASNLRGGQETQYF
once,TRBV5-1,TRBJ2-5,.,TGCGCCAGCAGCTTGGCCGCAGGGACTCAAGAGACCCAGTACTTC,CASSLAAGTQETQYF
once,TRBV2,TRBJ1-5,.,TGTGCCAGCAGCGCGGGAAGGGGCCAGAATCAGCCCCAGCATTTT,CASSAGRGQNQPQHF
.,TRBV5-1,TRBJ1-2,.,TGCGCCAGCAGCTCCGGGACACCAAACTATGGCTACACCTTC,CASSSGTPNYGYTF
.,TRBV28,TRBJ2-4,.,TGTGCCAGCAGTTCGGGACAACTAGCCAAAAACATTCAGTACTTC,CASSSGQLAKNIQYF
.,TRBV15,TRBJ2-5,.,TGTGCCACCAGCAGAGCGGCTAGCCCACGGGCCCAGTACTTC,CATSRAASPRAQYF
.,TRBV7-3,TRBJ2-3,TRBD2,TGTGCCAGCAGCGGGCGGACTAGCGGAGATACGCAGTATTTT,CASSGRTSGDTQYF
.,TRBV19,TRBJ2-3,TRBD2,TGTGCCAGTAGTATCAAACTAGCGGGGGGCGGAGATACGCAGTATTTT,CASSIKLAGGGDTQYF
.,TRBV3-1/TRBV3-2,TRBJ2-7,.,TGTGCCAGCAGCCAGGGGCGCAAGCTTTCCTACGAGCAGTACTTC,CASSQGRKLSYEQYF
.,TRBV14,TRBJ2-1,.,TGTGCCAGCAGCCAAGAGCTTCGGGAGAGCTCCTACAATGAGCAGTTCTTC,CASSQELRESSYNEQFF
.,TRBV5-4,TRBJ2-1,.,TGTGCCAGCAGCCCTACCGGGACTTCCTACAATGAGCAGTTCTTC,CASSPTGTSYNEQFF
.,TRBV6-5,TRBJ1-1,TRBD1,TGTGCCAGCGGCCCGGGACAGGGGTACACTGAAGCTTTCTTT,CASGPGQGYTEAFF
.,TRBV4-3,TRBJ2-1,TRBD2,TGCGCCAGCAGCCAAGACTCAGCGGGAACCTACAATGAGCAGTTCTTC,CASSQDSAGTYNEQFF
.,TRBV6-6,TRBJ2-4,TRBD1,TGTGCCAGCAGCCCAAGACAGGGAGAGGACATTCAGTACTTC,CASSPRQGEDIQYF